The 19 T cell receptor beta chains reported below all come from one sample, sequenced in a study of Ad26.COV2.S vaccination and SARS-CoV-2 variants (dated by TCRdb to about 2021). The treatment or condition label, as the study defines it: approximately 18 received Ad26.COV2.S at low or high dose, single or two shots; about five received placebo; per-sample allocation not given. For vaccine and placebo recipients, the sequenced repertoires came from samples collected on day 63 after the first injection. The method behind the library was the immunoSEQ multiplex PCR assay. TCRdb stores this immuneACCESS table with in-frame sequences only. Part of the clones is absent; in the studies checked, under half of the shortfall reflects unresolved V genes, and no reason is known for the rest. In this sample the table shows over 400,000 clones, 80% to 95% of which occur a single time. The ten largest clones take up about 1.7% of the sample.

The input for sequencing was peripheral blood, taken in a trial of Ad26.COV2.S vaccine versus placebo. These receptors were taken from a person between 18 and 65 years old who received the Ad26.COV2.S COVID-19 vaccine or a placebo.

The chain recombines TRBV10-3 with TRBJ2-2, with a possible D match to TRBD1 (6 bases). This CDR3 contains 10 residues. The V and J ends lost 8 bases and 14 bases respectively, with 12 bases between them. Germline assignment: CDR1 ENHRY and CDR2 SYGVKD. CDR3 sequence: CAIGGPELFF. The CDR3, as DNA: TGTGCCATCGGGGGCCCCGAACTGTTTTTT.

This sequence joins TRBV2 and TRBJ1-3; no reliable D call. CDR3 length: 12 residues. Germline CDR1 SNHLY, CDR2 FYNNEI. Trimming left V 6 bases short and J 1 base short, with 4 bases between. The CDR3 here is CASRQSGNTIYF. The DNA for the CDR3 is TGTGCCAGCAGGCAGTCTGGAAACACCATATATTTT. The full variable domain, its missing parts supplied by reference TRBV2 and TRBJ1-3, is EPEVTQTPSHQVTQMGQEVILRCVPISNHLYFYWYRQILGQKVEFLVSFYNNEISEKSEIFDDQFSVERPDGSNFTLKIRSTKLEDSAMYFCASRQSGNTIYFGEGSWLTVV.

The CDR3 bases are TGTGCCAGCAGTCCGATTCAGGTCTCTGGAAACACCATATATTTT. This sequence encodes CASSPIQVSGNTIYF. V and J are TRBV3-1 (or the pseudogene TRBV3-2) and TRBJ1-3; no clear D. The CDR3 consists of 15 residues. V lost 6 bases and J lost 0, with 12 bases in between. The germline gives CDR1 LGHDT, CDR2 YNNKEL (reference sequence).

The CDR3 DNA sequence: TGCGCCAGCAGCCATGCCGGGACAGGGAGCTATGAGCAGTTCTTC. It yields the protein CASSHAGTGSYEQFF. The rearrangement joins TRBV4-3 to TRBJ2-1, with TRBD1 matching over 9 bases. J gave up 8 bases and V 3 bases, and 8 bases lay outside the gene matches. The CDR3 extends over 15 amino acids. Germline-derived CDR1 and CDR2 are LGHNA and YSLEER.

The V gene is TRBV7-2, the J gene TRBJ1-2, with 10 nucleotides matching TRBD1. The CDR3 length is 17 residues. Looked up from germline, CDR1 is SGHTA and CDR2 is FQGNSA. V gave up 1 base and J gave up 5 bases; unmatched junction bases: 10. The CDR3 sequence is CASSLGPGTGVRYGYTF. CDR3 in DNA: TGTGCCAGCAGCTTAGGTCCCGGGACAGGGGTACGGTATGGCTACACCTTC.

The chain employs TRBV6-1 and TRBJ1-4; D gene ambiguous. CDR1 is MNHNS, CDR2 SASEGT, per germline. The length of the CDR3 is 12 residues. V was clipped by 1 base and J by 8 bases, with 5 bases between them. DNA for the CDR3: TGTGCCAGCAGTGAAGTAGGCGAAAAACTGTTTTTT. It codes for CASSEVGEKLFF.

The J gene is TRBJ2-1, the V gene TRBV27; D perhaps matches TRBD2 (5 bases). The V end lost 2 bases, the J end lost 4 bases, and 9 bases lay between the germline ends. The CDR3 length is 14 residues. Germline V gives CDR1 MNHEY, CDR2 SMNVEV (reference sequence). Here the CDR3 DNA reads TGTGCCAGCAGTTTAAATCGGGGTTACAATGAGCAGTTCTTC. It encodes CASSLNRGYNEQFF.

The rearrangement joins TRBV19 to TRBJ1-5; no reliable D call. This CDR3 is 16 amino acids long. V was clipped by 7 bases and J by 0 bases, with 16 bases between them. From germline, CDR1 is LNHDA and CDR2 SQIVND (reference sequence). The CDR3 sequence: CASTYSSGLSNQPQHF. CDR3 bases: TGTGCCAGTACCTATAGTTCCGGACTTAGCAATCAGCCCCAGCATTTT.

This CDR3 reads CAIRRTGGYGYTF. The CDR3 region has the DNA TGTGCCATCAGGAGGACAGGGGGATATGGCTACACCTTC. The V gene is TRBV10-3, the J gene TRBJ1-2; 10 bases map to TRBD1. Germline CDR1 ENHRY, CDR2 SYGVKD. Germline trimming cut 6 bases from V and 5 bases from J; bases unmatched to any gene: 3. This CDR3 comprises 13 residues.

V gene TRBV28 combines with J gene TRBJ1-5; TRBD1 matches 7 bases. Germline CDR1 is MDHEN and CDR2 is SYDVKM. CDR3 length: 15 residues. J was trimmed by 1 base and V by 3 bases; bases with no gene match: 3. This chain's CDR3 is CASSLKQGSNQPQHF. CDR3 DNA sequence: TGTGCCAGCAGTTTGAAACAGGGGAGCAATCAGCCCCAGCATTTT.

CDR3 nucleotides: TGTGCCAGCAGTGAATCACATATGTTCACGGATCAGCCCCAGCATTTT. It is translated as CASSESHMFTDQPQHF. The chain links TRBV2 to TRBJ1-5, with D hard to call. Germline V CDR1 and CDR2: SNHLY, FYNNEI. V gave up 2 bases and J gave up 5 bases, with 16 bases separating them. The CDR3 is made up of 16 amino acids.

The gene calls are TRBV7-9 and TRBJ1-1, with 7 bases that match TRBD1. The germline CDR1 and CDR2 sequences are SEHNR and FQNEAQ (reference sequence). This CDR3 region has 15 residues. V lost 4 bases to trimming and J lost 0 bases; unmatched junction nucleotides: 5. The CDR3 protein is CASSSPQGVNTEAFF. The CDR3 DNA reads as TGTGCCAGCAGCTCCCCCCAGGGGGTGAACACTGAAGCTTTCTTT.

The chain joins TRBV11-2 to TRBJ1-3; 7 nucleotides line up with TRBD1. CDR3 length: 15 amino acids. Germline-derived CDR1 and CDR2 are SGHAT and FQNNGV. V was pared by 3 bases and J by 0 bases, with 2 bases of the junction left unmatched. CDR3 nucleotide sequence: TGTGCCAGCAGCTTGGGACAGCGCTCTGGAAACACCATATATTTT. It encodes CASSLGQRSGNTIYF. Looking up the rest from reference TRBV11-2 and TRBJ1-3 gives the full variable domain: EAGVAQSPRYKIIEKRQSVAFWCNPISGHATLYWYQQILGQGPKLLIQFQNNGVVDDSQLPKDRFSAERLKGVDSTLKIQPAKLEDSAVYLCASSLGQRSGNTIYFGEGSWLTVV.

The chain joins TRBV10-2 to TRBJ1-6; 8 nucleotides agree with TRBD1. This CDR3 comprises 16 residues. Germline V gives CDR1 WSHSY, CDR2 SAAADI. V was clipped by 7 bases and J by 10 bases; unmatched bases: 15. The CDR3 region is CASKDRAPYTSSPLHF. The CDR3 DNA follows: TGCGCCAGCAAGGACAGGGCGCCATATACCTCCTCACCCCTCCACTTT.

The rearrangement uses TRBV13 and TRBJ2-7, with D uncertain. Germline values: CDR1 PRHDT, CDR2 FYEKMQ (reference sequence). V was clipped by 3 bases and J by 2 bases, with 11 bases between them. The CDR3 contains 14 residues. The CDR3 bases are TGTGCCAGCAGCTTTCGGCTGGCAGCCTACGAGCAGTACTTC. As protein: CASSFRLAAYEQYF.

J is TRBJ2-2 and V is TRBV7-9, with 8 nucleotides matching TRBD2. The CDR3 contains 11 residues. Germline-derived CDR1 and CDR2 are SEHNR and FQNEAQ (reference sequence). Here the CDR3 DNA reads TGTGGAAGCGGGGGCGCTGGGGAGCTGTTTTTT. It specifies CGSGGAGELFF.

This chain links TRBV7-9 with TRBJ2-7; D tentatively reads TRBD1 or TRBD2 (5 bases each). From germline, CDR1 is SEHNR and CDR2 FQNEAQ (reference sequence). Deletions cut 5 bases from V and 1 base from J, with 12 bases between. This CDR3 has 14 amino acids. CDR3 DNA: TGTGCCAGCAGCCAGGGAGTCATGTCCTACGAGCAGTACTTC. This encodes CASSQGVMSYEQYF.

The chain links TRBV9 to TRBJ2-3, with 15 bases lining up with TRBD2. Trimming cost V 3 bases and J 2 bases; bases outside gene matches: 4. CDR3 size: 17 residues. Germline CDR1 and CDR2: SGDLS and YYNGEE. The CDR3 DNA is TGTGCCAGCAGCGCCGGGACTAGCGGGGGGTACACAGATACGCAGTATTTT. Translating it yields CASSAGTSGGYTDTQYF.

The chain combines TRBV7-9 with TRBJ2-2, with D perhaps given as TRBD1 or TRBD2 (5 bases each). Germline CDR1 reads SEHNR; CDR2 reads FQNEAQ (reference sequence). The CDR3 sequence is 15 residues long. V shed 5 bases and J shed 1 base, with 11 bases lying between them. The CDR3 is CASSHRDGNTGELFF. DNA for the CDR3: TGTGCCAGCAGCCACCGGGACGGGAACACCGGGGAGCTGTTTTTT.